This T cell receptor beta chain emerged from a study of T cells in Graves' hyperthyroidism and ophthalmopathy. Findings of the study overall: Ophthalmopathy was told apart from stable hyperthyroidism by a 13 V-J model.

Germline assignment: CDR1 PRHDT and CDR2 FYEKMQ (reference sequence). The CDR3 has 16 amino acids. Trimming cost V 5 bases and J 1 base; bases outside gene matches: 6. Using RNA transcripts as the source, TCR beta CDR3 regions were amplified. When the TCR CDR3 underwent first-round RT-PCR, the HTBI primer set was used. Via MiXCR, TCRdb re-called the multiplex PCR reads, giving one row per CDR3 protein. This sample carries roughly 500,000 distinct CDR3 sequences, about half of them seen once, and the ten largest clones take roughly 20%. Lactation, pregnancy, other autoimmune disease or uncontrolled infection excluded patients. Clinical symptoms, serum thyroxine, TRAb, thyroid ultrasound and orbital computed tomography informed diagnoses. Points on this clonotype: Its antigen is currently unknown.

The rearrangement links TRBV13 to TRBJ1-5; 9 bases map to TRBD1. The source of this sequence is an adult woman with Graves' disease, either hyperthyroidism or ophthalmopathy (not recorded which). The sequenced sample was peripheral blood or thyroid tissue (not recorded which). The CDR3 here is CASSSPGQGSNQPQHF. As DNA, the CDR3 is TGTGCCAGCAGCAGTCCCGGACAGGGGAGCAATCAGCCCCAGCATTTT.